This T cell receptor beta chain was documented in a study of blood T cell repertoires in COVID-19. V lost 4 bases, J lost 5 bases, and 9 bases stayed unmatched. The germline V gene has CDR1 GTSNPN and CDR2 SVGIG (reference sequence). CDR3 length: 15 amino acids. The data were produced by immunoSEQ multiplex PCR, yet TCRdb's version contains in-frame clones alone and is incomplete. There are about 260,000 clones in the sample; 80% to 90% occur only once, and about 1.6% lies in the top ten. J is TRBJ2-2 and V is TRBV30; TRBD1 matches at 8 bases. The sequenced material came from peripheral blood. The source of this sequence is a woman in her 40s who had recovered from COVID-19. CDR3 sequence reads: CAWKPRGRGTGELFF. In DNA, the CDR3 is TGTGCCTGGAAACCCAGGGGGCGCGGTACCGGGGAGCTGTTTTTT.